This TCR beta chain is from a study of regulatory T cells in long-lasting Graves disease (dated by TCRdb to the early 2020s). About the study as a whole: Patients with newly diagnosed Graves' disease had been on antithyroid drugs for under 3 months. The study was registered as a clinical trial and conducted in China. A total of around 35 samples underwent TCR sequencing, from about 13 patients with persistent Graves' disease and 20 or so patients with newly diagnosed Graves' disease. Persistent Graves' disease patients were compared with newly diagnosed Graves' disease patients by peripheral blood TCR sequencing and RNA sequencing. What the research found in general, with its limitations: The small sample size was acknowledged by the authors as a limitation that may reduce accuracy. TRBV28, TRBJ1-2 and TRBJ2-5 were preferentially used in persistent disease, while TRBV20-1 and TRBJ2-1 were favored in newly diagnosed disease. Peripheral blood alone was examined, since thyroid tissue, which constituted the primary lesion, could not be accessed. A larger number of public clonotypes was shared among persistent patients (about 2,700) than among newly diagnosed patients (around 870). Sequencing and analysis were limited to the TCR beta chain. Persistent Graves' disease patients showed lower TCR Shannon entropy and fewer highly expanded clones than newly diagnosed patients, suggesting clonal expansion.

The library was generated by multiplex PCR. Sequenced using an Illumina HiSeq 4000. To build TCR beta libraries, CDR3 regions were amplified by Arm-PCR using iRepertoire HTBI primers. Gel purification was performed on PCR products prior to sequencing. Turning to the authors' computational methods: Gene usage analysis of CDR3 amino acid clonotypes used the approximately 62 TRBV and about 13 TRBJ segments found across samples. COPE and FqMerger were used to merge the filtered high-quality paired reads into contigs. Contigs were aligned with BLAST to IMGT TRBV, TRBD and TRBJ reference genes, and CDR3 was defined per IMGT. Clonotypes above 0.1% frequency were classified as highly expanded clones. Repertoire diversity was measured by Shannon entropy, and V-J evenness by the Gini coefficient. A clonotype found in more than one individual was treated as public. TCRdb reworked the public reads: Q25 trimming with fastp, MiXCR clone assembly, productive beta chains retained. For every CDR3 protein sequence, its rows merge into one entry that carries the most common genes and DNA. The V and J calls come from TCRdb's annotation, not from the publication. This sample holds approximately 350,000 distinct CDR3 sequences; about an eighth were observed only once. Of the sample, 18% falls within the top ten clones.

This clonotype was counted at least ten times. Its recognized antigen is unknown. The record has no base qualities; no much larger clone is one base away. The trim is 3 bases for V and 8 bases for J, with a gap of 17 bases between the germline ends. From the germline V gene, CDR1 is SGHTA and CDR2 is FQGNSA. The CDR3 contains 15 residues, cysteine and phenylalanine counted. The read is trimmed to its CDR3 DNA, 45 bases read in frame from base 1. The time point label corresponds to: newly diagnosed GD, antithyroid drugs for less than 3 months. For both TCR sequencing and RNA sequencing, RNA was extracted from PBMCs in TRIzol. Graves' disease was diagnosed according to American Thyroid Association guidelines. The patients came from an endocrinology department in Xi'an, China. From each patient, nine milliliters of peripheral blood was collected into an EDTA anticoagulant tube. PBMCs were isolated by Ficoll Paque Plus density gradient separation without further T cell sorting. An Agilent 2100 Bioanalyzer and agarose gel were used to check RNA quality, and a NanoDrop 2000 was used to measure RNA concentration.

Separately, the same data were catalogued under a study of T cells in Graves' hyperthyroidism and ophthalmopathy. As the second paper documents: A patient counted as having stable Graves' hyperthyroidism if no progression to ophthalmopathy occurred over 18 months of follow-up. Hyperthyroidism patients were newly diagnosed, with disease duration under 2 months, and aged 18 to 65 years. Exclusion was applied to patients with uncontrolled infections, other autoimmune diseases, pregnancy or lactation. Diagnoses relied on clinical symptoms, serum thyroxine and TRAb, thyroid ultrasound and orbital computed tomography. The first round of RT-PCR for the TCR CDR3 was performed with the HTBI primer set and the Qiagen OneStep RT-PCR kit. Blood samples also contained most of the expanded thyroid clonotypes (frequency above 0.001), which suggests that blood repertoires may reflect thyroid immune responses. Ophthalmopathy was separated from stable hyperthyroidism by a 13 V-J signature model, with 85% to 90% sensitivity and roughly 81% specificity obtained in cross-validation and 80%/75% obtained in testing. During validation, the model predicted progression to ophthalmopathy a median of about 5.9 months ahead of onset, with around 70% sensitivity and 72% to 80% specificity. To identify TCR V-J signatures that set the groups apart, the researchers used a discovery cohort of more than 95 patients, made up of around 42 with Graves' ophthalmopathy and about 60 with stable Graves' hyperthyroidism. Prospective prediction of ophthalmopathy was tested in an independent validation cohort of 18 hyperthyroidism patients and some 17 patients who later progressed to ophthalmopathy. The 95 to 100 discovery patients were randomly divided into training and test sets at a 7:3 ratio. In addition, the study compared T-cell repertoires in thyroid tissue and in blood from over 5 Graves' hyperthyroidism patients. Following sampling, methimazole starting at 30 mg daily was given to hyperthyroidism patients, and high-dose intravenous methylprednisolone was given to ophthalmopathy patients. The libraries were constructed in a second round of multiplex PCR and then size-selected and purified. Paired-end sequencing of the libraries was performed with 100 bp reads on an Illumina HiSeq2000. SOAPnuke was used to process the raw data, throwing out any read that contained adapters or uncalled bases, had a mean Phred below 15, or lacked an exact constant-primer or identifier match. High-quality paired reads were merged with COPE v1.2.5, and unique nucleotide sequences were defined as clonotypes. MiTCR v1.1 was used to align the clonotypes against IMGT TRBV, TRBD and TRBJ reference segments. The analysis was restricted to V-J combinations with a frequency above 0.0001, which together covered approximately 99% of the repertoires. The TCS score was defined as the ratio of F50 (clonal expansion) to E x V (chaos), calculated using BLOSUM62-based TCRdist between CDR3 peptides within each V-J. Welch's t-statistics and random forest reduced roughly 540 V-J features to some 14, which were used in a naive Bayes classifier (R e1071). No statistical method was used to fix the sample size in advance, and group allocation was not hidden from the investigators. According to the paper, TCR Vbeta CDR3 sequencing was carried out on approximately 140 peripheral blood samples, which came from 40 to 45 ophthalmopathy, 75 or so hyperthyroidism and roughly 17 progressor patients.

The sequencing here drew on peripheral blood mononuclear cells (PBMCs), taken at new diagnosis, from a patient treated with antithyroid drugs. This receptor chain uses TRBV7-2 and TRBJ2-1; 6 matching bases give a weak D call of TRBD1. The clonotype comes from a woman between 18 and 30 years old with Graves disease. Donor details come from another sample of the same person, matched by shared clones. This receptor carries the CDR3 CASSFVEQGYDEQFF. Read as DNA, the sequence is TGTGCCAGCAGCTTTGTTGAACAGGGATATGATGAGCAGTTCTTC.